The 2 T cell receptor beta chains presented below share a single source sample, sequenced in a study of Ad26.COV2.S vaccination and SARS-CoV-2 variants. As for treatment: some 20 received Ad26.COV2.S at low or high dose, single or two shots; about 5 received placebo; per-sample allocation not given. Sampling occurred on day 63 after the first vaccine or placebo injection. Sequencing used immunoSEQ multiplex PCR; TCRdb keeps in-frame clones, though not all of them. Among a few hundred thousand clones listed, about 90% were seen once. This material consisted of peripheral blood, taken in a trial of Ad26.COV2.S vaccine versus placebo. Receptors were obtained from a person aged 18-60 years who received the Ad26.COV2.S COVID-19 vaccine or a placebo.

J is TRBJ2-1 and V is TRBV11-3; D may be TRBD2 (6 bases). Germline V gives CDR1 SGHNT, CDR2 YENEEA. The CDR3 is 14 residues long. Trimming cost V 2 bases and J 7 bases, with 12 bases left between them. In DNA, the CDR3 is TGTGCCAGCAGCTTACCGGGAGAGGGAAATGAGCAGTTCTTC. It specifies CASSLPGEGNEQFF.

In DNA, the CDR3 is TGTGCCACCAGCAGAGATAGGTGGGAGGCCCAGCATTTT. Its protein is CATSRDRWEAQHF. The J gene is TRBJ1-5, the V gene TRBV15, with D unclear. Trimming took off 0 bases at V and 11 bases at J, with 11 bases between the two ends. CDR1 LNHNV and CDR2 YYDKDF come from the germline V gene (reference sequence). The CDR3 covers 13 residues.